This entry lists 3 T cell receptor beta chains sequenced from one sample in a study of blood T cell repertoires in COVID-19. TCRdb keeps only in-frame clones here, not all; method: immunoSEQ multiplex PCR. Of a few hundred thousand clones listed, around 87% are singletons. Sequencing was done on a sample of peripheral blood. Receptors were obtained from a woman in her forties or fifties with COVID-19, enrolled during active disease.

The V call is TRBV2, the J call TRBJ2-1; 10 nucleotides align to TRBD2. The CDR3 totals 12 residues. Unmatched junction bases numbered 1, after V lost 4 bases and J lost 10 bases. Germline values: CDR1 SNHLY, CDR2 FYNNEI. The CDR3 region is CASSVTSGEQFF. The CDR3 DNA is TGTGCCAGCAGTGTGACTAGCGGGGAGCAGTTCTTC.

This clone was recorded only once. The chain is built from TRBV5-1 and TRBJ1-4; 9 bases agree with TRBD1. CDR1 and CDR2 (germline): SGHRS, YFSETQ. The CDR3 has 14 residues. With V trimmed by 1 base and J by 8 bases, 3 bases remained unmatched. CDR3 sequence (DNA): TGCGCCAGCAGCTTGACAGGGGGCTTAGAAAAACTGTTTTTT. Its translation: CASSLTGGLEKLFF.

This rearrangement joins TRBV15 to TRBJ2-7, with D possibly being TRBD1 (6 bases). The CDR3 is made up of 13 amino acids. V gave up 0 bases and J gave up 12 bases, with 15 bases separating them. Germline V CDR1 and CDR2: LNHNV, YYDKDF (reference sequence). CDR3 sequence (DNA): TGTGCCACCAGCAGAGATCAGATACAGGGAACGTACTTC. It yields the protein CATSRDQIQGTYF.